This T cell receptor beta chain was captured by sequencing in a study of OX40 agonist ivuxolimab in advanced cancers. Trimming pared 6 bases from V and 1 base from J, leaving 16 bases between. Per the germline V gene, CDR1 is KGHSH and CDR2 is LQKENI. The length of the CDR3 is 15 residues. Clones were read by immunoSEQ multiplex PCR, and TCRdb kept only the in-frame ones, dropping some. The sample includes some 70,000 clones, approximately 90% seen only once; the top ten take 0.8% to 1.2%. The sequence was collected from an adult with an advanced solid tumor such as melanoma, head and neck, liver or kidney cancer. Sequenced here: CD4+ or CD8+ T cells sorted from blood, sampled in a trial of the OX40 agonist ivuxolimab. The V and J genes are TRBV18 and TRBJ2-7; tentatively, D is TRBD1 (5 bases). CDR3 DNA: TGTGCCAGCTCCCCAACGGGCAGGGCGTCCTACGAGCAGTACTTC. Amino acid sequence: CASSPTGRASYEQYF.